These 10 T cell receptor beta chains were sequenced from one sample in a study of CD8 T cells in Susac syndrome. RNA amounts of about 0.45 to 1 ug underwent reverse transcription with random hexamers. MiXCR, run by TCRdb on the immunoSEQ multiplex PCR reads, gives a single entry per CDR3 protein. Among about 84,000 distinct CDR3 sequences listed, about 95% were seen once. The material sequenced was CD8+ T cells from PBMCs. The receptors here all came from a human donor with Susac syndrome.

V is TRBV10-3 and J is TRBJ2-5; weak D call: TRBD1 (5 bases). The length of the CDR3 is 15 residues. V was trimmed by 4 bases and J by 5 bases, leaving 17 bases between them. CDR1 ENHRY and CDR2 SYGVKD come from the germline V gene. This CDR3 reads CAISAIQDSGETQYF. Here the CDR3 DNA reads TGTGCCATCAGTGCTATACAGGATTCAGGGGAGACCCAGTACTTC.

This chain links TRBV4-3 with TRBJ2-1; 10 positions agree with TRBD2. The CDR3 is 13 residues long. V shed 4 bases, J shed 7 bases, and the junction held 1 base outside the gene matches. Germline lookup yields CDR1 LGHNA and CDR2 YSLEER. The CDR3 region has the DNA TGCGCCAGCAGCCCGGGACTAGCGAATGAGCAGTTCTTC. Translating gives CASSPGLANEQFF.

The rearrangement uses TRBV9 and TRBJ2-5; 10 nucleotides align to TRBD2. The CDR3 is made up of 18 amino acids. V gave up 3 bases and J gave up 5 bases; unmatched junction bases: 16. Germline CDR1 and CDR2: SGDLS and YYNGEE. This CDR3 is CASSGLAGYGPPGETQYF. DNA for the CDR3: TGTGCCAGCAGCGGACTAGCGGGTTACGGACCCCCGGGGGAGACCCAGTACTTC.

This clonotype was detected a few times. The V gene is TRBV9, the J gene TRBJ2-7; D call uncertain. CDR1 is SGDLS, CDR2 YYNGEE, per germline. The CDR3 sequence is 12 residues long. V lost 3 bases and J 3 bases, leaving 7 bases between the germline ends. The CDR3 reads CASSANSYEQYF. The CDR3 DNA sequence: TGTGCCAGCAGCGCCAACAGCTACGAGCAGTACTTC.

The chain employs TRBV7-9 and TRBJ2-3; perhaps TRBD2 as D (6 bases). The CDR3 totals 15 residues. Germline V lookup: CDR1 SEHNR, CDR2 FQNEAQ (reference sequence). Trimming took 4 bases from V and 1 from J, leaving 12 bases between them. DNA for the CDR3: TGTGCCAGCAGCTCCCCGGGAGATCGCACAGATACGCAGTATTTT. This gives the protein CASSSPGDRTDTQYF.

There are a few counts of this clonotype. CDR3 sequence reads: CSAPWRVGTNYGYTF. In DNA form, the CDR3 reads TGCAGCGCTCCCTGGAGAGTCGGAACTAACTATGGCTACACCTTC. The rearrangement links TRBV29-1 to TRBJ1-2, with D unresolved. V was trimmed by 7 bases and J by 0 bases, leaving 18 bases between them. This CDR3 region has 15 residues. Germline V gene data show CDR1 as SQVTM and CDR2 as ANQGSEA.

The CDR3 DNA sequence: TGCAGTGCTAGAGGGGGGAGGTACAATGAGCAGTTCTTC. It translates to CSARGGRYNEQFF. The rearrangement joins TRBV20-1 to TRBJ2-1; the D gene is possibly TRBD2 (6 bases). CDR3 length: 13 residues. The V and J ends lost 1 base and 4 bases respectively, with 8 bases between them. The germline gives CDR1 DFQATT, CDR2 SNEGSKA (reference sequence).

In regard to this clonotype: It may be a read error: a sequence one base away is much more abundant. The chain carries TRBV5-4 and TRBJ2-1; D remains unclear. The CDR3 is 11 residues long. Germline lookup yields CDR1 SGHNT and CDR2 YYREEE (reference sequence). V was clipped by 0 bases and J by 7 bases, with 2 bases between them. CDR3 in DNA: TGTGCCAGCAGCTTGGAAAATGAGCAGTTCTTC. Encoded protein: CASSLENEQFF.

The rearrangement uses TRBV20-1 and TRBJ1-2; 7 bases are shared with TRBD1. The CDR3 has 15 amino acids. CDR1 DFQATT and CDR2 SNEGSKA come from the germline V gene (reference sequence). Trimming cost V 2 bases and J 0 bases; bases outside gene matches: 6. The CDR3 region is CSARSGGGANYGYTF. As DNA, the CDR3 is TGCAGTGCTAGATCAGGGGGGGGCGCTAACTATGGCTACACCTTC.

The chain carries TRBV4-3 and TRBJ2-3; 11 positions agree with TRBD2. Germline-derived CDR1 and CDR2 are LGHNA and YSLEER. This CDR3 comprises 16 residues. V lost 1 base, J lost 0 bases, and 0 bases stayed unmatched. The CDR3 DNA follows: TGCGCCAGCAGCCAAGGACTAGCGGGGAGCACAGATACGCAGTATTTT. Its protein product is CASSQGLAGSTDTQYF.